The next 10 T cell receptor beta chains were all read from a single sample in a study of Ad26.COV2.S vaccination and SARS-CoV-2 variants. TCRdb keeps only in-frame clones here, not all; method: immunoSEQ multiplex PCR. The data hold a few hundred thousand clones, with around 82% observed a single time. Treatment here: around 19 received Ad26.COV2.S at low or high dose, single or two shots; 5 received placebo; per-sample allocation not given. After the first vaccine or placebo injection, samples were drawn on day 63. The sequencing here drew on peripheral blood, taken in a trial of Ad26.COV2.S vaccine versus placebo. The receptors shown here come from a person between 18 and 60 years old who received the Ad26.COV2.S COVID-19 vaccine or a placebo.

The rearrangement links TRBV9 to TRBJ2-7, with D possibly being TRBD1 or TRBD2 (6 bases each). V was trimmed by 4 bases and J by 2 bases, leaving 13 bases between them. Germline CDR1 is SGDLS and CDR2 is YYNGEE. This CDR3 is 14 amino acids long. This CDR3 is CASSTRGDAYEQYF. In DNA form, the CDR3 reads TGTGCCAGCAGCACTAGGGGGGATGCCTACGAGCAGTACTTC.

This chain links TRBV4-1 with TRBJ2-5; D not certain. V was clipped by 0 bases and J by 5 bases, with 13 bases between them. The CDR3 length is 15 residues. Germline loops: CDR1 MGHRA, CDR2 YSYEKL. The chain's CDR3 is CASSQDPAGGETQYF. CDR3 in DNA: TGCGCCAGCAGCCAAGACCCCGCAGGTGGGGAGACCCAGTACTTC.

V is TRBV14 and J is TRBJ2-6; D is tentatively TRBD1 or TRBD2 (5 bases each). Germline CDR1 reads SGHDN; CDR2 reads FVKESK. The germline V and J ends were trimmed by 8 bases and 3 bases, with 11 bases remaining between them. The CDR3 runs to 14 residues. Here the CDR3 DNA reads TGTGCCAGCGGGGATGGGGGTGGGGCCAACGTCCTGACTTTC. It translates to CASGDGGGANVLTF.

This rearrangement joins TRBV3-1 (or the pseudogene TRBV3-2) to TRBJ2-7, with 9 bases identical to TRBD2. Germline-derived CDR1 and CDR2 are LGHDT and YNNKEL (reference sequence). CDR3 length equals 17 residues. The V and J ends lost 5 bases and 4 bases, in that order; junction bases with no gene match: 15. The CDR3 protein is CASSSYSRGLAGYEQYF. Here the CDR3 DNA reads TGTGCCAGCAGCTCCTACAGCCGGGGGCTAGCGGGATACGAGCAGTACTTC.

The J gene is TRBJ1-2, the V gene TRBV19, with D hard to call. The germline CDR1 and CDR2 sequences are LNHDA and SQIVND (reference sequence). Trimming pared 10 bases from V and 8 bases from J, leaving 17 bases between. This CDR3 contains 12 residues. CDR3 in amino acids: CATYLWAAGYTF. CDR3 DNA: TGTGCCACCTACCTGTGGGCAGCCGGCTACACCTTC.

The CDR3 DNA follows: TGTGCCAGTAGCGGGGACACCAACGAGCAGTACTTC. Translated, it gives CASSGDTNEQYF. This chain joins TRBV19 and TRBJ2-7; D is perhaps TRBD1 (6 bases). V lost 6 bases and J 5 bases, leaving 11 bases between the germline ends. Germline V gene sequence: CDR1 LNHDA, CDR2 SQIVND (reference sequence). The length of the CDR3 is 12 residues.

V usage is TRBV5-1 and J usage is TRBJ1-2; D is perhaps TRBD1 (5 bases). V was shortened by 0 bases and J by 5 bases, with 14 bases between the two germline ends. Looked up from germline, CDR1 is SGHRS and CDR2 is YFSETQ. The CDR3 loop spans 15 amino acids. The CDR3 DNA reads TGCGCCAGCAGCTTGGTGCAGGGAAGGGGTTATGGCTACACCTTC. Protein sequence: CASSLVQGRGYGYTF.

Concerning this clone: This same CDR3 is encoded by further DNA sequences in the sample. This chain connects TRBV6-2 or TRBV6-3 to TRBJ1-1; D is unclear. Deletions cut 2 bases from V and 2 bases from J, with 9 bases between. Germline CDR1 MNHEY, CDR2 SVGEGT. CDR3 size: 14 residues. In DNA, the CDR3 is TGTGCCAGCAGTTACGGGCGGGTTAACACTGAAGCTTTCTTT. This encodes CASSYGRVNTEAFF.

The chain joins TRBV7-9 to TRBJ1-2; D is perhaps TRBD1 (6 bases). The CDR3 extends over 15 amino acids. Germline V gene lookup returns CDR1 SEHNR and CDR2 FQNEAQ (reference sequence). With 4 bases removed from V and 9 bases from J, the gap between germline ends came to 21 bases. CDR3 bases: TGTGCCAGCAGCTCCCATCGGGACAACCTGAGGAGCTACACCTTC. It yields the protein CASSSHRDNLRSYTF.

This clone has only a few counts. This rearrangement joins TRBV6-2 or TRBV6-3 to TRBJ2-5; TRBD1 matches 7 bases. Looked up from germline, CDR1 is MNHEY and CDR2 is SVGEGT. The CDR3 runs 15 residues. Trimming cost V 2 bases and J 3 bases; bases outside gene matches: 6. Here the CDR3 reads CASSYPHRGEETQYF. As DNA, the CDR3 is TGTGCCAGCAGTTACCCCCACAGGGGAGAAGAGACCCAGTACTTC.